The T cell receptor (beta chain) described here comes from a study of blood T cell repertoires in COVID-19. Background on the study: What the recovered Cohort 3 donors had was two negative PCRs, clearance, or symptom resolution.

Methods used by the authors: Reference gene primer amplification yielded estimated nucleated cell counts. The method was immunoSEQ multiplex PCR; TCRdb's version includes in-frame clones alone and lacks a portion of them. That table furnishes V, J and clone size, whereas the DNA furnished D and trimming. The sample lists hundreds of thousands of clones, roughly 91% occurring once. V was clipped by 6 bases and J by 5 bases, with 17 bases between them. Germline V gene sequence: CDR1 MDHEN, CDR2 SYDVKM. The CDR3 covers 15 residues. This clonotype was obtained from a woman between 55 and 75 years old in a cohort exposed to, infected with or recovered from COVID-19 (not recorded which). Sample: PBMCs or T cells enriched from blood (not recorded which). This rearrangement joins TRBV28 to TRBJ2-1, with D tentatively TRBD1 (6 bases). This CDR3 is CASSFQGWENNEQFF. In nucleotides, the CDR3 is TGTGCCAGCAGCTTCCAGGGGTGGGAGAACAATGAGCAGTTCTTC.